These 20 T cell receptor beta chains were all obtained from the same sample, sequenced in a study of OX40 agonist ivuxolimab in advanced cancers. Generated by immunoSEQ multiplex PCR, the TCRdb table keeps only in-frame clones and is missing some. The table records roughly 20,000 clones, about four fifths of them present only once. This specimen was CD4+ or CD8+ T cells sorted from blood, taken in a trial of the OX40 agonist ivuxolimab. The receptors originated from an adult with an advanced solid tumor such as melanoma, head and neck, liver or kidney cancer.

The chain has TRBV19 and TRBJ1-1; 8 bases are shared with TRBD1. Trimming took 1 base from V and 5 from J; bases not matched to a gene: 9. CDR1 is LNHDA and CDR2 is SQIVND in the germline V gene (reference sequence). This CDR3 comprises 16 residues. For the CDR3, the DNA is TGTGCCAGTAGTATAGCCAATGACAGGGGAAGGACTGAAGCTTTCTTT. It specifies CASSIANDRGRTEAFF.

This sequence joins TRBV27 and TRBJ1-1; 8 bases line up with TRBD1. Germline V gives CDR1 MNHEY, CDR2 SMNVEV (reference sequence). The ends lost 4 bases at V and 3 bases at J; junction bases unmatched: 7. This CDR3 has 15 residues. CDR3 in amino acids: CASSSRTGSDTEAFF. In DNA form, the CDR3 reads TGTGCCAGCAGTTCTCGGACAGGGTCGGACACTGAAGCTTTCTTT.

This clone was detected only a few times. This chain connects TRBV19 to TRBJ2-7; D is perhaps TRBD2 (5 bases). The CDR3 is made up of 12 amino acids. V was clipped by 4 bases and J by 5 bases, with 9 bases between them. Germline V gene lookup returns CDR1 LNHDA and CDR2 SQIVND (reference sequence). CDR3 sequence (DNA): TGTGCCAGTAGTAACGACGGGGACGAGCAGTACTTC. As protein: CASSNDGDEQYF.

The CDR3 loop is CASSQERGGQAFYGYTF. The DNA for the CDR3 is TGTGCCAGCAGCCAAGAGAGAGGAGGACAGGCGTTCTATGGCTACACCTTC. The chain employs TRBV4-2 and TRBJ1-2, with TRBD1 matching 7 bases. Per the germline V gene, CDR1 is LGHNA and CDR2 is YNFKEQ. After removal of 0 bases from V and 4 bases from J, the junction contained 11 bases not matched to a gene. This CDR3 has 17 amino acids.

The chain uses TRBV7-9 and TRBJ1-5; 10 bases agree with TRBD1. J gave up 4 bases and V 5 bases, and 5 bases lay outside the gene matches. Germline V CDR1 and CDR2: SEHNR, FQNEAQ (reference sequence). The CDR3 has 15 amino acids. The CDR3 reads CASSPGTGVNQPQHF. The CDR3 DNA follows: TGTGCCAGCAGCCCGGGGACAGGGGTAAATCAGCCCCAGCATTTT.

The chain employs TRBV7-6 and TRBJ2-1, with D unresolved. The CDR3 length is 11 residues. Germline assignment: CDR1 SGHVS and CDR2 FNYEAQ. Trimming stripped 5 bases from V and 8 bases from J, with 7 bases between. As DNA, the CDR3 is TGTGCCAGCAGCAATCTCCATGAGCAGTTCTTC. Its translation: CASSNLHEQFF. Together with reference TRBV7-6 and TRBJ2-1, the CDR3 gives the full variable domain: GAGVSQSPRYKVTKRGQDVALRCDPISGHVSLYWYRQALGQGPEFLTYFNYEAQQDKSGLPNDRFSAERPEGSISTLTIQRTEQRDSAMYRCASSNLHEQFFGPGTRLTVL.

The rearrangement uses TRBV2 and TRBJ2-2; the D gene is possibly TRBD1 (7 bases). The CDR3 length is 17 residues. Germline V gives CDR1 SNHLY, CDR2 FYNNEI. Between the trimmed V and J ends, which lost 4 bases and 5 bases, there was a span of 20 bases. CDR3 coding DNA: TGTGCCAGCAGTGTCCCCTTTGGTTCAGGGGGGACCGGGGAGCTGTTTTTT. It specifies CASSVPFGSGGTGELFF. The whole variable domain, filled in from reference TRBV2 and TRBJ2-2, reads EPEVTQTPSHQVTQMGQEVILRCVPISNHLYFYWYRQILGQKVEFLVSFYNNEISEKSEIFDDQFSVERPDGSNFTLKIRSTKLEDSAMYFCASSVPFGSGGTGELFFGEGSRLTVL.

The chain couples TRBV19 to TRBJ1-6, with D unclear. Per the germline V gene, CDR1 is LNHDA and CDR2 is SQIVND (reference sequence). CDR3 length equals 16 residues. Trimming left V 5 bases short and J 7 bases short, with 18 bases between. CDR3 sequence: CASSPDSRYRNSPLHF. CDR3 in DNA: TGTGCCAGTAGTCCGGACTCCCGCTATAGGAATTCACCCCTCCACTTT.

The rearrangement joins TRBV14 to TRBJ2-1; D is undetermined. This CDR3 contains 13 residues. CDR1 SGHDN and CDR2 FVKESK come from the germline V gene. Trimming shortened V by 1 base and J by 7 bases, and 8 bases separated the two germline ends. The chain's CDR3 is CASSQAQYNEQFF. CDR3 sequence (DNA): TGTGCCAGCAGCCAAGCACAGTATAATGAGCAGTTCTTC.

J is TRBJ2-5 and V is TRBV29-1, with D tentatively TRBD1 or TRBD2 (5 bases each). V lost 3 bases, J lost 1 base, and 21 bases lay in between. Germline V gene sequence: CDR1 SQVTM, CDR2 ANQGSEA. The CDR3 runs 17 residues. The CDR3 nucleotides are TGCAGCGTTGAGGACGGGACCCTTACAGTGGTCCAAGAGACCCAGTACTTC. The encoded protein is CSVEDGTLTVVQETQYF.

V usage is TRBV10-3 and J usage is TRBJ1-1; D may be TRBD1 (6 bases). V gave up 10 bases and J gave up 3 bases, with 9 bases separating them. The CDR3 has 11 residues. Germline loops: CDR1 ENHRY, CDR2 SYGVKD. The chain's CDR3 is CATEGDTEAFF. Written as DNA, the CDR3 is TGTGCCACCGAGGGGGACACTGAAGCTTTCTTT.

V gene TRBV4-1 combines with J gene TRBJ2-1; D is perhaps TRBD1 or TRBD2 (6 bases each). Germline lookup yields CDR1 MGHRA and CDR2 YSYEKL. The length of the CDR3 is 16 residues. Between the trimmed V and J ends, which lost 6 bases and 0 bases, there was a span of 15 bases. The CDR3 protein is CASRSLGGISYNEQFF. In nucleotides, the CDR3 is TGCGCCAGCAGATCTCTAGGGGGGATCTCCTACAATGAGCAGTTCTTC.

This chain joins TRBV4-1 and TRBJ1-6; no reliable D call. V gave up 0 bases and J gave up 10 bases, with 7 bases separating them. This CDR3 contains 13 residues. Looked up from germline, CDR1 is MGHRA and CDR2 is YSYEKL. The DNA for the CDR3 is TGCGCCAGCAGCCAAGAAAAAACATCACCCCTCCACTTT. It translates to CASSQEKTSPLHF.

The DNA for the CDR3 is TGTGCCAGTAGCAGAATTGGGACAGGGGAATACGAGACCCAGTACTTC. It yields the protein CASSRIGTGEYETQYF. This chain links TRBV19 with TRBJ2-5; 10 bases are a match to TRBD1. V shed 6 bases, J shed 5 bases, and the junction held 12 bases outside the gene matches. CDR1 and CDR2 from the germline V gene are LNHDA and SQIVND (reference sequence). The CDR3 is 16 residues long.

In this sample, this clone turned up once. V is TRBV9 and J is TRBJ2-2, with 15 positions matching TRBD2. J was trimmed by 0 bases and V by 4 bases; bases with no gene match: 4. CDR3 size: 18 residues. The V gene's germline CDR1 is SGDLS and CDR2 YYNGEE. In nucleotides, the CDR3 is TGTGCCAGCAGCCCTCGGACTAGCGGGGGGGCGAACACCGGGGAGCTGTTTTTT. Translated, it gives CASSPRTSGGANTGELFF.

This chain joins TRBV6-6 and TRBJ1-1, with TRBD1 matching over 7 bases. The junction had 10 bases not matched to a gene; V was cut back by 3 bases and J by 3 bases. The CDR3 is made up of 16 amino acids. The germline gives CDR1 MNHNY, CDR2 SVGAGI (reference sequence). CDR3 amino acids: CASSYGGGELDTEAFF. The CDR3 bases are TGTGCCAGCAGTTATGGAGGGGGCGAGCTAGACACTGAAGCTTTCTTT.

The chain combines TRBV7-9 with TRBJ1-6; no definite D call. The V end lost 1 base, the J end lost 8 bases, and 0 bases lay between the germline ends. Germline CDR1 is SEHNR and CDR2 is FQNEAQ (reference sequence). The length of the CDR3 is 11 residues. The CDR3 coding sequence is TGTGCCAGCAGCTTAGATTCACCCCTCCACTTT. Translation: CASSLDSPLHF.

The CDR3 bases are TGTGCCAGCAGTGGAGGACTAGCGGGGGGGGCGGCCAATACGAATGAGCAGTTCTTC. Its protein product is CASSGGLAGGAANTNEQFF. The chain joins TRBV2 to TRBJ2-1; 15 bases are a match to TRBD2. The V and J ends lost 4 bases and 7 bases, in that order; junction bases with no gene match: 14. The CDR3 is 19 residues long. CDR1 is SNHLY and CDR2 is FYNNEI in the germline V gene.

The V call is TRBV27, the J call TRBJ2-5; D gene ambiguous. There are 14 residues in the CDR3. The ends were cut back, 7 bases at V and 3 bases at J, with 15 bases in the middle. Per germline, CDR1 MNHEY and CDR2 SMNVEV (reference sequence). CDR3 nucleotide sequence: TGTGCCAGCAAATTATGGAGTAGGAAAGAGACCCAGTACTTC. This gives the protein CASKLWSRKETQYF.

V usage is TRBV19 and J usage is TRBJ2-7; D may match TRBD1 or TRBD2 (5 bases each). V was trimmed by 6 bases and J by 3 bases, leaving 15 bases between them. The CDR3 runs 14 residues. CDR1 and CDR2 from the germline V gene are LNHDA and SQIVND (reference sequence). The CDR3 bases are TGTGCCAGTAGCCCCGGGACCTCGAACTACGAGCAGTACTTC. Translating gives CASSPGTSNYEQYF.